This T cell receptor beta chain was found in a study of regulatory T cells in long-lasting Graves disease. Study-wide findings and caveats: Those with persistent disease had in common more public clonotypes (2,741) than new patients (approximately 1,000). The study found TRBV28, TRBJ1-2 and TRBJ2-5 favored in persistent disease.

The CDR3 consists of 16 residues. Germline CDR1 is SGHDN and CDR2 is FVKESK. Trimming took 4 bases from V and 0 from J, leaving 13 bases between them. A note on this clonotype: Antigen specificity is unknown.

Sequencing libraries for TCR beta were prepared with iRepertoire HTBI primers and Arm-PCR of CDR3 regions. MiXCR, run by TCRdb on the multiplex PCR reads, gives a single entry per CDR3 protein. The sample holds about 470,000 distinct CDR3 sequences, less than 25% seen once. Time point described: persistent/refractory GD, antithyroid drugs over 5 years with positive TRAb. PBMCs were the source of the RNA used for TCR sequencing. Patients all came to the study from an endocrinology department in Xi'an, China. Staff drew around 10 milliliters of peripheral blood into EDTA tubes. This chain joins TRBV14 and TRBJ2-1; D perhaps matches TRBD2 (6 bases). The receptor was derived from a female donor with Graves disease. Sequencing was performed on peripheral blood mononuclear cells (PBMCs), taken when the disease was refractory, from a patient treated with antithyroid drugs. The CDR3 spells CASSPLGGTSYNEQFF. The CDR3 DNA reads as TGTGCCAGCAGCCCGCTTGGGGGGACCTCCTACAATGAGCAGTTCTTC.